This is a list of T cell receptor beta chains from one sample in a study of T cell responses to AZD1222 COVID-19 vaccine. Method: immunoSEQ multiplex PCR; TCRdb's copy keeps in-frame clones and lacks some. The table shows about 97,000 clones, with 85% to 90% occurring only once. Here the sequenced sample was peripheral blood, taken on day 0 of AZD1222 vaccination. Every receptor here comes from an adult in good health. The conserved cysteine and the conserved F or W are not part of the CDR3 here. The D gene is left open where the match is weak. Clone size is stated in some rows and not others, as once, few, many or a class when expanded.

>TRBV18|TRBJ2-5|-|-
ASSLEQGRGETQY
>TRBV3-1/TRBV3-2|TRBJ1-1|-|TRBD1
ASSQGQGTEAF
>TRBV7-2|TRBJ2-5|-|-
ASSLAGQGETQY
>TRBV5-1|TRBJ2-1|-|TRBD1
ASSLGGQSSYNEQF
>TRBV28|TRBJ2-1|-|TRBD2
ASSLWFTSGSSYNEQF
>TRBV7-8|TRBJ2-6|-|TRBD2
ASSLLFSGRARVGANVLT
>TRBV2|TRBJ2-3|few|TRBD2
ASRATLAGGDTDTQY
>TRBV4-3|TRBJ2-3|-|-
ASSQGGASTDTQY
>TRBV19|TRBJ1-5|-|TRBD1
ASSGTGGVDQPQH
>TRBV28|TRBJ1-1|-|-
ASRPRRQTVAF
>TRBV7-2|TRBJ1-2|-|TRBD1
ASSLEAGGYGYT
>TRBV12-5|TRBJ1-1|-|-
ASGLEEGTEAF
>TRBV9|TRBJ2-7|-|-
ASSVRLGPYEQY
>TRBV18|TRBJ2-7|-|-
ASSPWDGSYEQY
>TRBV19|TRBJ2-3|-|TRBD1
ASSIDRATDTQY
>TRBV28|TRBJ2-1|-|TRBD2
ASSFSGLADNEQF
>TRBV4-2|TRBJ1-2|-|TRBD1
ASGQRDRGSHGYT
>TRBV5-8|TRBJ2-7|-|TRBD2
ASSLEGGGGSYEQY
>TRBV28|TRBJ1-6|-|-
ASSPRWGGNSPLH
>TRBV4-1|TRBJ1-2|-|-
ASSQDDRGPYGYT
>TRBV5-1|TRBJ1-5|-|TRBD1
ASSLAGQGNQPQH
>TRBV28|TRBJ1-1|-|-
ASSPYRQGLNTEAF
>TRBV28|TRBJ1-1|once|TRBD1
ASRPGGLTEAF
>TRBV27|TRBJ1-2|-|-
ASSPLYTRFLPAGYT
>TRBV4-1|TRBJ2-1|-|-
ASSQDAETRF
>TRBV6-6|TRBJ2-2|-|TRBD1
ASRNGRQGKTGELF
>TRBV7-3|TRBJ1-1|-|-
ASSPGRGTEAF
>TRBV5-1|TRBJ2-1|-|-
ASSLVQGYNEQF
>TRBV5-1|TRBJ1-1|-|-
ASRQETEAF
>TRBV18|TRBJ1-5|-|-
ASSPGAPPSNQPQH
>TRBV19|TRBJ1-5|-|TRBD1
ASRSTGGPDQPQH
>TRBV27|TRBJ2-2|-|-
AVEGPNTGELF
>TRBV30|TRBJ1-1|-|TRBD1
AWARTGVEAF
>TRBV25-1|TRBJ2-6|once|-
ASSESGANVLT
>TRBV30|TRBJ1-4|-|-
AWSTGGKGNEKLF
>TRBV30|TRBJ1-2|-|-
AWSAGGAQTYGYT
>TRBV7-6|TRBJ2-1|-|TRBD2
ASSSGTSGRNEQF
>TRBV7-9|TRBJ2-7|-|-
ASSPWDGGREQY
>TRBV6-5|TRBJ1-6|-|TRBD1
ASSSGTANSPLH
>TRBV5-5|TRBJ1-2|once|TRBD1
ASSLRQGNYGYT
>TRBV6-5|TRBJ1-1|few|-
ASRPADTEAF
>TRBV28|TRBJ1-2|-|-
ASRETASYGYT
>TRBV12-3/TRBV12-4|TRBJ2-7|-|-
ASSFGTYEQY
>TRBV12-3/TRBV12-4|TRBJ1-2|few|-
ASSFKGDYGYT
>TRBV28|TRBJ2-5|-|-
ASSPQFGTQY
>TRBV29-1|TRBJ1-2|-|-
SGGVTEFSYT
>TRBV11-2|TRBJ1-5|-|-
ASSLGEGQPQH
>TRBV18|TRBJ1-1|-|TRBD1
ASSRQGPEAF
>TRBV7-2|TRBJ1-3|-|-
ASSLVGPETGNTIY
>TRBV30|TRBJ1-2|-|TRBD1
AWSAYRGHGYT
>TRBV30|TRBJ1-3|-|TRBD1
AYDRVSGNTIY
>TRBV5-4|TRBJ2-1|-|TRBD2
ASSARLAGNEQF
>TRBV30|TRBJ1-1|-|TRBD1
AWSDWVEEGQPLPF